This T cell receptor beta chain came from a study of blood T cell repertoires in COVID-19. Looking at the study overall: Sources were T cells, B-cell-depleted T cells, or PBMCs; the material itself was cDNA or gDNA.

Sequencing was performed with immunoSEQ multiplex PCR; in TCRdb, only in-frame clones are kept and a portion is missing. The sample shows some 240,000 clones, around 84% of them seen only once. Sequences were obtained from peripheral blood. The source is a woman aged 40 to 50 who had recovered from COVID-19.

The CDR3 DNA is TGTGCCAGTAGTATAGTAGCGGGCTATGGCTACACCTTC. Its translation is CASSIVAGYGYTF. The V gene is TRBV19, the J gene TRBJ1-2; D gene uncertain. The CDR3 extends over 13 amino acids. The germline V and J ends were trimmed by 1 base and 4 bases, with 7 bases remaining between them. The germline gives CDR1 LNHDA, CDR2 SQIVND (reference sequence).